These 3 T cell receptor beta chains were sequenced from one sample in a study of cytomegalovirus exposure and HLA in healthy donors. Vbeta (60) and Jbeta (13) primers were used in the PCR. TCRdb's copy holds only in-frame clones and misses some; the assay was immunoSEQ multiplex PCR. The table has around 200,000 clones, roughly three quarters seen once. The sequenced material came from PBMCs. These receptors all come from a man between 45 and 60 years old in good health and CMV-seronegative.

The chain combines TRBV5-1 with TRBJ2-3, with 9 bases identical to TRBD1. With V trimmed by 0 bases and J by 4 bases, 6 bases remained unmatched. The CDR3 spans 16 residues. Germline CDR1 and CDR2: SGHRS and YFSETQ. The DNA for the CDR3 is TGCGCCAGCAGCTTGGCCCCGACAGGGGGGGCAGATACGCAGTATTTT. This codes for CASSLAPTGGADTQYF.

The CDR3 loop reads CASSARTTSGTLSSTDTQYF. The DNA for the CDR3 is TGTGCCAGTAGTGCCCGAACGACTAGCGGGACCCTTTCTAGCACAGATACGCAGTATTTT. The rearrangement links TRBV19 to TRBJ2-3, with 11 bases lining up with TRBD2. This CDR3 comprises 20 residues. Trimming at V came to 5 bases and at J to 0 bases, leaving 16 bases not matched to a gene. From germline, CDR1 is LNHDA and CDR2 SQIVND (reference sequence).

The genes are TRBV28 and TRBJ1-6, with D possibly TRBD1 on 5 matching bases. In germline, CDR1 is MDHEN, CDR2 SYDVKM. CDR3 length: 15 residues. Trimming left V 5 bases short and J 6 bases short, with 14 bases between. In DNA, the CDR3 is TGTGCCAGCAGTAATGCTCGGGGGGGTAATTCACCCCTCCACTTT. Encoded protein: CASSNARGGNSPLHF.